What follows is one T cell receptor beta chain and its context. As yet, its antigen is unknown. This sample was taken from a study of beta chain features in type 1 diabetes. This CDR3 has 16 residues. Trimming took 0 bases from V and 4 from J; bases not matched to a gene: 5. CDR1 is MNHNY and CDR2 is SVGAGI in the germline V gene (reference sequence). Study-level findings and limits: No resolution was reached here on whether HLA type influences TCRB rearrangement. Type 1 diabetes patients showed a moderate but significant shortening of TCRB CDR3s in all four CD4+ subsets. The similarity of naive, central memory and Treg TCRB repertoires appeared greater among patients than among healthy donors.

The whole isolated RNA underwent reverse transcription, so sequencing captured expressed TCRB transcripts. Sequencing of stem cell-like memory T cell samples yielded some 950,000 reads on average. Using immunoSEQ multiplex PCR, the repertoire was profiled, and TCRdb retains in-frame clones only, with some absent. The table lists roughly 42,000 clones, 50% of them singletons. The TCR sequence derives from a woman in her twenties or thirties in good health. Sequenced input: stem cell memory CD4+ T cells from blood. The rearrangement links TRBV6-6 to TRBJ2-1, with TRBD1 matching over 8 bases. The DNA for the CDR3 is TGTGCCAGCAGTTACTCTGGGACAGGCGATTACAATGAGCAGTTCTTC. It translates to CASSYSGTGDYNEQFF.